This T cell receptor beta chain emerged from a study of blood T cells in healthy people across ages. Study at large: Template switching captured about one barcoded beta molecule per two T cells.

Next came a second PCR, run for about 7 to 12 cycles, which used a sample-barcoded 5' primer along with a J-beta primer mix. One entry per CDR3 protein results from TCRdb running MiXCR on the 5' RACE reads. This sample yields around 2 million distinct CDR3 sequences, of which about two fifths are seen a single time; more than 20% belongs to the top ten. The CDR3 totals 11 residues. With V trimmed by 7 bases and J by 14 bases, 9 bases remained unmatched. Looked up from germline, CDR1 is SGHRS and CDR2 is YFSETQ. The TCR was taken from a human donor in good health. This rearrangement joins TRBV5-1 to TRBJ2-1; 7 positions agree with TRBD2. Sample: blood. The CDR3 protein is CASGVGGKKFF. The CDR3 nucleotides read TGCGCCAGCGGGGTGGGGGGGAAAAAGTTCTTC.